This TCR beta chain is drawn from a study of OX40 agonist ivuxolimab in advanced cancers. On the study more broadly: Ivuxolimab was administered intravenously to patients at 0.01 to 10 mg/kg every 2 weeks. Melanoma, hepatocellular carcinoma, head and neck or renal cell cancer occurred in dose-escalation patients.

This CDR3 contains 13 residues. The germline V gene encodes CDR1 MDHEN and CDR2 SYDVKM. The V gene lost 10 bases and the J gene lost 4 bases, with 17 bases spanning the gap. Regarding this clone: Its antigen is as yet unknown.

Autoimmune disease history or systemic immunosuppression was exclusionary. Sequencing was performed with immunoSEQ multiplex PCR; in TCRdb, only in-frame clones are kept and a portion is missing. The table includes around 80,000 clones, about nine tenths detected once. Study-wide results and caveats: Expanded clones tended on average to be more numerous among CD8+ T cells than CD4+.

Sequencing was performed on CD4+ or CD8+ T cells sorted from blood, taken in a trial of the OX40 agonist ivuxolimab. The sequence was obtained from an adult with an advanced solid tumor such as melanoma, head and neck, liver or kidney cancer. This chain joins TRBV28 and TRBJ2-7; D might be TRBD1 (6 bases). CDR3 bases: TGTGCCACCACAGGGCCCCTCCAATACGAGCAGTACTTC. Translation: CATTGPLQYEQYF.